These 16 T cell receptor beta chains were sequenced from one sample in a study of metastatic and nonmetastatic thyroid tumors. TCRdb ran MiXCR on the PCR reads. The sample contains more than 10,000 clones, roughly 27% of which appear only once. Before thyroid surgery, none of the patients had received any treatment. The specimen was adjacent normal tissue. The source is a male donor with papillary thyroid cancer or a benign thyroid nodule (not recorded which). Some clones in this sample may be carry-over from other donors' samples.

The V and J genes are TRBV27 and TRBJ2-3; no clear D gene. The CDR3 is made up of 14 amino acids. Germline V gives CDR1 MNHEY, CDR2 SMNVEV (reference sequence). V was shortened by 0 bases and J by 4 bases, with 8 bases between the two germline ends. The chain's CDR3 is CASSLSIQSDTQYF. The CDR3 DNA reads as TGTGCCAGCAGTTTATCGATCCAGTCAGATACGCAGTATTTT.

There are a few counts of this clone. The chain carries TRBV7-2 and TRBJ1-1; D is perhaps TRBD1 (5 bases). The CDR3 length is 13 residues. Between the trimmed V and J ends, which lost 1 base and 7 bases, there was a span of 10 bases. The germline V gene has CDR1 SGHTA and CDR2 FQGNSA. Written as DNA, the CDR3 is TGTGCCAGCAGCTTAGGCCAGGGCGGTGAAGCTTTCTTT. The encoded protein is CASSLGQGGEAFF. The full variable domain, completed using reference TRBV7-2 and TRBJ1-1, is GAGVSQSPSNKVTEKGKDVELRCDPISGHTALYWYRQSLGQGLEFLIYFQGNSAPDKSGLPSDRFSAERTGGSVSTLTIQRTQQEDSAVYLCASSLGQGGEAFFGQGTRLTVV.

This clone is deemed medium-sized. The chain couples TRBV10-3 to TRBJ2-7; 10 bases map to TRBD2. Germline loops: CDR1 ENHRY, CDR2 SYGVKD. The J segment lost 6 bases and the V segment lost 6 bases, leaving 8 bases of the junction unmatched. The CDR3 spans 14 residues. CDR3 amino acids: CAISLQREGVEQYF. DNA of the CDR3: TGTGCCATCAGCCTTCAGCGGGAGGGGGTCGAGCAGTACTTC.

This clone was observed many times. A much bigger clone sits one base away, suggesting this may be a read error. This sequence joins TRBV7-6 and TRBJ2-7; 8 bases match TRBD2. Looked up from germline, CDR1 is SGHVS and CDR2 is FNYEAQ. This CDR3 region has 15 residues. Here the CDR3 reads CVSSLSGGGLYEQYF. Written as DNA, the CDR3 is TGTGTCAGCAGCTTAAGCGGGGGAGGACTTTACGAGCAGTACTTC.

This clone has only one observation. The gene calls are TRBV11-1 and TRBJ2-1; 10 bases agree with TRBD2. With V trimmed by 4 bases and J by 8 bases, 17 bases remained unmatched. The CDR3 length is 18 residues. The germline gives CDR1 SGHAT, CDR2 FQDESV (reference sequence). The CDR3 here is CASSSPLVLAGVEDEQFF. The CDR3 DNA reads as TGTGCCAGCAGCTCTCCACTCGTCCTAGCGGGAGTTGAGGATGAGCAGTTCTTC.

V usage is TRBV11-2 and J usage is TRBJ2-1, with 10 bases fitting TRBD1. Germline lookup yields CDR1 SGHAT and CDR2 FQNNGV. There are 16 residues in the CDR3. J was trimmed by 9 bases and V by 5 bases; bases with no gene match: 13. Here the CDR3 DNA reads TGTGCCAGCAGCCTTGTGGGACAGGGGATTACAGGTGAGCAGTTCTTC. It translates to CASSLVGQGITGEQFF.

This clone came up a few times. The chain is built from TRBV20-1 and TRBJ1-3; 11 bases fit TRBD1. The CDR3 spans 14 residues. The germline V gene has CDR1 DFQATT and CDR2 SNEGSKA (reference sequence). The ends lost 3 bases at V and 7 bases at J; junction bases unmatched: 5. CDR3 sequence (DNA): TGCAGTGCTAGCCTGGACAGGGGGCAGAACACCATATATTTT. Its translation is CSASLDRGQNTIYF.

This chain links TRBV14 with TRBJ1-1; perhaps TRBD1 as D (6 bases). V shed 1 base and J shed 6 bases, with 15 bases lying between them. The CDR3 totals 15 residues. CDR1 and CDR2 from the germline V gene are SGHDN and FVKESK. CDR3 in amino acids: CASSQVLTGAAEAFF. The CDR3 coding sequence is TGTGCCAGCAGCCAAGTTCTGACAGGAGCCGCTGAAGCTTTCTTT. Full variable domain (remainder filled in from reference TRBV14 and TRBJ1-1): EAGVTQFPSHSVIEKGQTVTLRCDPISGHDNLYWYRRVMGKEIKFLLHFVKESKQDESGMPNNRFLAERTGGTYSTLKVQPAELEDSGVYFCASSQVLTGAAEAFFGQGTRLTVV.

This clone rates as medium-sized (0.01 to 0.1%). This chain connects TRBV24-1 to TRBJ2-6; possible D gene TRBD1, 5 bases. This CDR3 region has 16 residues. Trimming took 1 base from V and 3 from J, leaving 9 bases between them. Germline V lookup: CDR1 KGHDR, CDR2 SFDVKD. In DNA, the CDR3 is TGTGCCACCAGTGATTTAGGCAGGGATGGGGCCAACGTCCTGACTTTC. Protein: CATSDLGRDGANVLTF.

This sequence joins TRBV19 and TRBJ1-2; 12 nucleotides align to TRBD1. This CDR3 contains 18 residues. In germline, CDR1 is LNHDA, CDR2 SQIVND (reference sequence). Trimming took 9 bases from V and 1 from J; bases not matched to a gene: 15. The CDR3 region is CARPSNRDRGHRNYGYTF. The CDR3 nucleotides are TGTGCCAGACCCTCAAACCGGGACAGGGGGCACCGTAACTATGGCTACACCTTC. Looking up the rest from reference TRBV19 and TRBJ1-2 gives the full variable domain: DGGITQSPKYLFRKEGQNVTLSCEQNLNHDAMYWYRQDPGQGLRLIYYSQIVNDFQKGDIAEGYSVSREKKESFPLTVTSAQKNPTAFYLCARPSNRDRGHRNYGYTFGSGTRLTVV.

This clone showed up just a few times. The CDR3 loop is CASSLTSGAYEQYF. The DNA for the CDR3 is TGTGCCAGCAGCTTAACTAGCGGGGCCTACGAGCAGTACTTC. The V gene is TRBV11-3, the J gene TRBJ2-7; TRBD2 matches at 10 bases. J gave up 2 bases and V 2 bases, and 0 bases lay outside the gene matches. Per germline, CDR1 SGHNT and CDR2 YENEEA. The CDR3 sequence is 14 residues long.

The genes are TRBV9 and TRBJ2-7; maybe TRBD2 (6 bases). The V end was cut by 0 bases, the J end by 7 bases, with 17 bases between. Germline-derived CDR1 and CDR2 are SGDLS and YYNGEE. The length of the CDR3 is 15 residues. CDR3 in amino acids: CASSVAAGLTGEQYF. CDR3 bases: TGTGCCAGCAGCGTAGCCGCGGGACTTACGGGGGAGCAGTACTTC.

The genes are TRBV20-1 and TRBJ1-1; maybe TRBD1 (5 bases). V shed 1 base and J shed 2 bases, with 11 bases lying between them. Germline values: CDR1 DFQATT, CDR2 SNEGSKA (reference sequence). This CDR3 comprises 14 residues. DNA for the CDR3: TGCAGTGCTAGAGTTGGGGGGGTAAACACTGAAGCTTTCTTT. It yields the protein CSARVGGVNTEAFF.

The chain carries TRBV6-1 and TRBJ2-7; D not certain. Germline CDR1 is MNHNS and CDR2 is SASEGT. The CDR3 is 12 amino acids. V gave up 8 bases and J gave up 0 bases, with 8 bases separating them. CDR3 region: CASGAFSYEQYF. The CDR3 DNA sequence: TGTGCCAGCGGAGCCTTCTCCTACGAGCAGTACTTC.

This chain joins TRBV11-3 and TRBJ2-1, with 12 bases fitting TRBD2. There are 14 residues in the CDR3. Unmatched junction bases numbered 5, after V lost 2 bases and J lost 12 bases. Germline CDR1 and CDR2: SGHNT and YENEEA. As DNA, the CDR3 is TGTGCCAGCAGCTTACTAGCGGGAGGGACAAGGCAGTTCTTC. This translates into CASSLLAGGTRQFF. The complete variable domain, with remaining parts taken from reference TRBV11-3 and TRBJ2-1, reads EAGVVQSPRYKIIEKKQPVAFWCNPISGHNTLYWYLQNLGQGPELLIRYENEEAVDDSQLPKDRFSAERLKGVDSTLKIQPAELGDSAVYLCASSLLAGGTRQFFGPGTRLTVL.

This clone was found a few times. The chain carries TRBV19 and TRBJ2-2; a weak D match, TRBD2 (5 bases). The CDR3 sequence is 12 residues long. Germline loops: CDR1 LNHDA, CDR2 SQIVND (reference sequence). The V end lost 9 bases, the J end lost 6 bases, and 11 bases lay between the germline ends. The CDR3 sequence is CASWKGAGELFF. Here the CDR3 DNA reads TGTGCCAGCTGGAAGGGAGCCGGGGAGCTGTTTTTT.